The clone carrying this TCR beta chain turned up a few times. The data belong to a study of blood T cell repertoires in COVID-19. In the study overall: Acute-phase and convalescent COVID-19 samples originated in the United States, Italy and Spain. T cells, B-cell-depleted T cells, or PBMCs supplied cDNA or gDNA.

The age range of participants was about 18 to 100 years, with residence in about two dozen US areas. Self-reported history from a screening survey and questionnaire set each donor's cohort. V lost 3 bases and J lost 3, with 8 bases in between. Germline V gene sequence: CDR1 LNHDA, CDR2 SQIVND (reference sequence). This CDR3 has 13 residues. Measured with immunoSEQ multiplex PCR; TCRdb has only the in-frame clones, and not every one. The sample lists 200,000 to 250,000 clones; 82% were seen once. V is TRBV19 and J is TRBJ2-5; unclear D gene. The receptor was isolated from a woman aged 55-69 years who had recovered from COVID-19. Sequenced sample: PBMCs or T cells enriched from blood (not recorded which). CDR3: CASSIPPEETQYF. The CDR3 DNA reads TGTGCCAGTAGTATTCCCCCGGAAGAGACCCAGTACTTC.